Shown below are 7 T cell receptor beta chains from a single sample sequenced in a study of long-term antiretroviral therapy in people with HIV. Samples were assayed with immunoSEQ v3.0 at survey level. Sequencing was performed with immunoSEQ multiplex PCR; in TCRdb, only in-frame clones are kept and a portion is missing. The table includes about 16,000 clones, just over 85% detected once. Material: unsorted PBMCs, obtained 2.2 to 2.4 years before starting antiretroviral therapy. Every receptor here comes from a woman aged 25 to 39 with HIV.

The chain recombines TRBV30 with TRBJ2-1, with 10 bases lining up with TRBD2. CDR1 GTSNPN and CDR2 SVGIG come from the germline V gene (reference sequence). The trim removed 0 bases at V and 1 base at J, leaving 9 bases unmatched. CDR3 size: 18 residues. The CDR3 here is CAWSVRSGGAVSYNEQFF. The DNA of the CDR3 is TGTGCCTGGAGTGTAAGGAGCGGGGGGGCCGTATCCTACAATGAGCAGTTCTTC.

The genes are TRBV10-3 and TRBJ1-1; D is undetermined. The V gene's germline CDR1 is ENHRY and CDR2 SYGVKD. Between the trimmed V and J ends, which lost 5 bases and 0 bases, there was a span of 7 bases. The CDR3 spans 13 residues. CDR3 sequence reads: CAISPDVNTEAFF. In DNA form, the CDR3 reads TGTGCCATCAGTCCGGACGTGAACACTGAAGCTTTCTTT.

The chain combines TRBV7-9 with TRBJ2-2; D gene ambiguous. This CDR3 spans 16 amino acids. The V end was cut by 3 bases, the J end by 4 bases, with 15 bases between. Germline V CDR1 and CDR2: SEHNR, FQNEAQ (reference sequence). CDR3 sequence (DNA): TGTGCCAGCAGCTTGTTTCATGCGCCGCTCACCGGGGAGCTGTTTTTT. Its translation: CASSLFHAPLTGELFF.

The chain is built from TRBV5-4 and TRBJ1-1, with no clear D. The CDR3 extends over 14 amino acids. V shed 0 bases and J shed 6 bases, with 12 bases lying between them. Per germline, CDR1 SGHNT and CDR2 YYREEE (reference sequence). CDR3 sequence reads: CASSLVGFKAEAFF. The CDR3 coding sequence is TGTGCCAGCAGCTTGGTAGGGTTTAAGGCTGAAGCTTTCTTT.

This chain uses TRBV5-1 with TRBJ1-2; a possible D gene is TRBD1 (6 bases). Germline CDR1 is SGHRS and CDR2 is YFSETQ. Trimming removed 0 bases at V and 3 bases at J, with 18 bases between. This CDR3 comprises 17 residues. CDR3 nucleotide sequence: TGCGCCAGCAGCTTGGAGCCAGTGGAGACAGGCTACTATGGCTACACCTTC. Translating it yields CASSLEPVETGYYGYTF.

The genes are TRBV18 and TRBJ2-6, with 9 positions matching TRBD1. Germline CDR1 reads KGHSH; CDR2 reads LQKENI. This CDR3 contains 18 residues. The V segment lost 0 bases and the J segment 1 base; nucleotides outside the gene matches: 4. CDR3 residues: CASSPPTGGVSGANVLTF. DNA for the CDR3: TGTGCCAGCTCACCACCGACAGGGGGTGTTTCTGGGGCCAACGTCCTGACTTTC.

J is TRBJ2-6 and V is TRBV6-6, with 8 nucleotides matching TRBD1. This CDR3 is built from 16 residues. J lost 4 bases, V lost 6 bases, and 8 bases had no gene match. Germline-derived CDR1 and CDR2 are MNHNY and SVGAGI (reference sequence). The chain's CDR3 is CASRPVTGVGANVLTF. The CDR3 DNA reads TGTGCCAGCAGGCCAGTGACAGGGGTGGGGGCCAACGTCCTGACTTTC.